The text below deals with one T cell receptor beta chain. The antigen remains undetermined. The sample belongs to a study of memory CD4+ T cells and cytomegalovirus serostatus. In the study overall: This sample comes from healthy Belgian adults, roughly 9 CMV seropositive, 24 seronegative. Study results and caveats: Suggested: most of the CMV-linked TCR signature lies in CD4+ memory cells. CD4+ memory repertoires contained about 40% of the roughly 160 reported CMV TCRbeta sequences.

Single viable CD3+CD4+CD8-CD45RO+ cells were sorted as the memory CD4+ T cells. Positive selection with CD4 microbeads enriched total CD4+ T cells. Some clones are missing from TCRdb's copy, which holds only in-frame ones; the method was immunoSEQ multiplex PCR. The sample holds tens of thousands of clones, over 75% seen once. This receptor was identified in an adult in good health and CMV-seronegative. The sample taken for sequencing was memory CD4+ T cells from blood.

CDR3 loop: CASSHGRMNTEAFF. DNA of the CDR3: TGCGCCAGCAGCCACGGACGGATGAACACTGAAGCTTTCTTT. The chain has TRBV5-1 and TRBJ1-1; D not resolved. The V and J ends lost 4 bases and 0 bases respectively, with 10 bases between them. Per the germline V gene, CDR1 is SGHRS and CDR2 is YFSETQ. This CDR3 is built from 14 residues.